The 31 T cell receptor beta chains below were found in one sample sequenced in a study of blood T cell repertoires in COVID-19. Profiling relied on immunoSEQ multiplex PCR, and the TCRdb table lists in-frame clones only, not all of them. The repertoire has about 170,000 clones, 70% to 85% of them found once; the top ten carry about 20%. The sequencing input was PBMCs or T cells enriched from blood (not recorded which). These receptors came from a woman aged 70-85 years in a cohort exposed to, infected with or recovered from COVID-19 (not recorded which).

This clone has only a few counts. This chain joins TRBV11-3 and TRBJ2-5; 8 nucleotides match TRBD1. There are 15 residues in the CDR3. Germline V gene lookup returns CDR1 SGHNT and CDR2 YENEEA. Losses at the gene ends were 1 base for V and 5 bases for J; bases not matched to a gene: 6. CDR3 DNA: TGTGCCAGCAGCTTAGGGGGCAGGGGGCATGAGACCCAGTACTTC. Translating it yields CASSLGGRGHETQYF.

The V gene is TRBV19, the J gene TRBJ2-1, with D perhaps matching TRBD1 (5 bases). Germline CDR1 is LNHDA and CDR2 is SQIVND (reference sequence). V was trimmed by 2 bases and J by 4 bases, leaving 18 bases between them. The CDR3 contains 17 residues. The CDR3 reads CASSIRRGQIKYNEQFF. CDR3 in DNA: TGTGCCAGTAGTATAAGAAGGGGCCAGATCAAGTACAATGAGCAGTTCTTC.

The chain recombines TRBV30 with TRBJ2-1; the match to TRBD1 covers 7 bases. The V gene's germline CDR1 is GTSNPN and CDR2 SVGIG (reference sequence). This CDR3 is 15 amino acids long. J gave up 15 bases and V 2 bases, and 19 bases lay outside the gene matches. The CDR3: CAWSNWERTGRLVFF. CDR3 sequence (DNA): TGTGCCTGGAGTAACTGGGAGCGGACAGGACGGTTGGTGTTCTTC.

The CDR3 DNA reads as TGCGCCAGCAGCACTCAGGCTTTGAACACTGAAGCTTTCTTT. It codes for CASSTQALNTEAFF. The gene calls are TRBV5-1 and TRBJ1-1; D is ambiguous. Trimming took off 4 bases at V and 0 bases at J, with 10 bases between the two ends. From germline, CDR1 is SGHRS and CDR2 YFSETQ. The CDR3 length is 14 residues.

This clone was found once. This chain links TRBV28 with TRBJ2-7, with 7 positions matching TRBD2. This CDR3 has 15 residues. The germline V gene encodes CDR1 MDHEN and CDR2 SYDVKM. J lost 0 bases, V lost 6 bases, and 8 bases had no gene match. CDR3 DNA sequence: TGTGCCAGCAGCCCTGGGGGGGGTTACTCCTACGAGCAGTACTTC. Its translation: CASSPGGGYSYEQYF. Full variable domain (missing parts from reference TRBV28 and TRBJ2-7): DVKVTQSSRYLVKRTGEKVFLECVQDMDHENMFWYRQDPGLGLRLIYFSYDVKMKEKGDIPEGYSVSREKKERFSLILESASTNQTSMYLCASSPGGGYSYEQYFGPGTRLTVT.

This chain joins TRBV18 and TRBJ2-7; 8 bases line up with TRBD1. V lost 0 bases to trimming and J lost 5 bases; unmatched junction nucleotides: 0. Germline V CDR1 and CDR2: KGHSH, LQKENI. The CDR3 totals 13 residues. The CDR3 nucleotides read TGTGCCAGCTCACCACCGACAGGGGACGAGCAGTACTTC. This sequence encodes CASSPPTGDEQYF.

V is TRBV12-5 and J is TRBJ2-2; tentative D call: TRBD1 (6 bases). The germline V gene has CDR1 LGHNT and CDR2 FRNRAP. The V end lost 4 bases, the J end lost 3 bases, and 12 bases lay between the germline ends. CDR3 length: 15 residues. The CDR3 DNA sequence: TGTGCTAGTGGTTCTTCAGGGGTATACACCGGGGAGCTGTTTTTT. Amino acid sequence: CASGSSGVYTGELFF.

The chain employs TRBV29-1 and TRBJ2-3, with TRBD2 matching over 9 bases. V trimming: 0 bases; J trimming: 2 bases; junction bases outside the gene matches: 3. Germline V CDR1 and CDR2: SQVTM, ANQGSEA. This CDR3 is built from 15 residues. CDR3 DNA: TGCAGCGTTGAAGAGGGACTAGCACTCACAGATACGCAGTATTTT. It encodes CSVEEGLALTDTQYF.

The chain employs TRBV10-3 and TRBJ2-3; D call uncertain. The V gene's germline CDR1 is ENHRY and CDR2 SYGVKD. The CDR3 is made up of 14 amino acids. V was pared by 11 bases and J by 8 bases, with 23 bases between. DNA of the CDR3: TGTGCCTTCGAGACCGGAGTCTCAGTGGGTACGCAGTATTTT. It yields the protein CAFETGVSVGTQYF.

This chain joins TRBV4-1 and TRBJ1-1; D may be TRBD1 (5 bases). CDR1 and CDR2 (germline): MGHRA, YSYEKL. The CDR3 extends over 15 amino acids. V was pared by 4 bases and J by 4 bases, with 16 bases between. The CDR3 DNA follows: TGCGCCAGCAGCCCCATTTCTCAGGGCGGCACTGAAGCTTTCTTT. Residues: CASSPISQGGTEAFF.

This clone has a handful of counts. The chain links TRBV20-1 to TRBJ2-7; possibly TRBD2 for D (5 bases). This CDR3 region has 14 residues. The germline V and J ends were trimmed by 3 bases and 5 bases, with 17 bases remaining between them. From germline, CDR1 is DFQATT and CDR2 SNEGSKA (reference sequence). CDR3 sequence: CSASYWESINEQYF. The CDR3 coding sequence is TGCAGTGCTAGTTATTGGGAGTCGATCAACGAGCAGTACTTC.

This clone showed up just a few times. The rearrangement uses TRBV6-5 and TRBJ2-7; 7 bases line up with TRBD1. The germline CDR1 and CDR2 sequences are MNHEY and SVGAGI. V lost 0 bases, J lost 6 bases, and 5 bases stayed unmatched. CDR3 length: 14 residues. The CDR3 region is CASSYSPAGGEQYF. In DNA, the CDR3 is TGTGCCAGCAGTTACTCGCCAGCAGGGGGCGAGCAGTACTTC.

The rearrangement joins TRBV9 to TRBJ2-1; possible D gene TRBD2, 5 bases. Germline assignment: CDR1 SGDLS and CDR2 YYNGEE. The CDR3 runs 15 residues. V was shortened by 0 bases and J by 2 bases, with 9 bases between the two germline ends. The DNA for the CDR3 is TGTGCCAGCAGCGTAGAAAGCGGAACCTACAATGAGCAGTTCTTC. Translated, it gives CASSVESGTYNEQFF.

The V call is TRBV3-1 (or the pseudogene TRBV3-2), the J call TRBJ2-7; 7 bases are shared with TRBD1. Trimming cost V 3 bases and J 3 bases; bases outside gene matches: 11. Germline V gene sequence: CDR1 LGHDT, CDR2 YNNKEL (reference sequence). The CDR3 runs to 16 residues. The CDR3 DNA is TGTGCCAGCAGCCAGGAACCGGGACAGCGTTTCTACGAGCAGTACTTC. Translated, it gives CASSQEPGQRFYEQYF.

This clone was seen a handful of times. The chain carries TRBV4-3 and TRBJ2-1; D perhaps matches TRBD2 (6 bases). The CDR3 consists of 18 residues. Germline CDR1 and CDR2: LGHNA and YSLEER. V dropped 0 bases and J dropped 0 bases, with 15 bases sitting between them. The CDR3 DNA sequence: TGCGCCAGCAGCCAAGACCCCCCGCGGGACTCCTCCTACAATGAGCAGTTCTTC. It specifies CASSQDPPRDSSYNEQFF.

The rearrangement uses TRBV3-1 (or the pseudogene TRBV3-2) and TRBJ2-1; 13 bases line up with TRBD2. V gave up 4 bases and J gave up 6 bases; unmatched junction bases: 3. This CDR3 contains 15 residues. CDR1 is LGHDT and CDR2 is YNNKEL in the germline V gene (reference sequence). CDR3: CASSRWTSGSNEQFF. CDR3 DNA: TGTGCCAGCAGCCGCTGGACTAGCGGGAGCAATGAGCAGTTCTTC.

The chain uses TRBV28 and TRBJ2-5, with 9 bases that match TRBD1. The CDR3 is made up of 14 amino acids. With 5 bases clipped from V and 5 bases from J, the junction kept 6 bases outside the gene matches. CDR1 is MDHEN and CDR2 is SYDVKM in the germline V gene. Here the CDR3 reads CASSKGQGHETQYF. Written as DNA, the CDR3 is TGTGCCAGCAGTAAGGGACAGGGCCACGAGACCCAGTACTTC.

The rearrangement joins TRBV4-3 to TRBJ1-6; D is unresolved. Germline assignment: CDR1 LGHNA and CDR2 YSLEER. This CDR3 comprises 14 residues. V lost 4 bases, J lost 7 bases, and 11 bases lay in between. For the CDR3, the DNA is TGCGCCAGCAGCCGGCTCCTCCTCAATTCACCCCTCCACTTT. This translates into CASSRLLLNSPLHF.

J is TRBJ2-5 and V is TRBV27; weak D call: TRBD1 (6 bases). The CDR3 extends over 15 amino acids. Trimming left V 3 bases short and J 4 bases short, with 15 bases between. CDR1 is MNHEY and CDR2 is SMNVEV in the germline V gene (reference sequence). In DNA, the CDR3 is TGTGCCAGCAGTTTTGGGGGCAGGGAGCCAGAGACCCAGTACTTC. This translates into CASSFGGREPETQYF.

The chain combines TRBV21-1 with TRBJ2-1; TRBD2, as called in the table, went unchecked against the DNA. TRBV21-1 is a pseudogene. This CDR3 spans 16 amino acids. The CDR3 region has the DNA TGTGCCAGCAGCAAAGTTGAGCGGGGATACTACAATGAGCAGTTCTTC. This translates into CASSKVERGYYNEQFF.

CDR3 DNA sequence: TGTGCCAGCAGCCCGGTGGGGCTAGCGGGAGGCGCAGATACGCAGTATTTT. This sequence encodes CASSPVGLAGGADTQYF. The chain is built from TRBV7-3 and TRBJ2-3, with 11 nucleotides matching TRBD2. V trimming: 5 bases; J trimming: 4 bases; junction bases outside the gene matches: 11. CDR3 size: 17 residues. CDR1 and CDR2 (germline): SGHTA, FQGTGA.

The CDR3 DNA follows: TGTGCCAGCAGTTTGGGGGCATTTAATCAGCCCCAGCATTTT. This codes for CASSLGAFNQPQHF. The chain couples TRBV28 to TRBJ1-5; the D gene is possibly TRBD1 (6 bases). The length of the CDR3 is 14 residues. The V and J ends lost 3 bases and 4 bases respectively, with 10 bases between them. Germline assignment: CDR1 MDHEN and CDR2 SYDVKM.

CDR3 loop: CAWSVEAATIAFF. The CDR3 nucleotides are TGTGCCTGGAGTGTAGAGGCCGCCACGATAGCTTTCTTT. J is TRBJ1-1 and V is TRBV30; D gene ambiguous. The CDR3 contains 13 residues. V lost 0 bases and J 10 bases, leaving 15 bases between the germline ends. Germline CDR1 is GTSNPN and CDR2 is SVGIG (reference sequence). Variable domain in full (rest from reference TRBV30 and TRBJ1-1): SQTIHQWPATLVQPVGSPLSLECTVEGTSNPNLYWYRQAAGRGLQLLFYSVGIGQISSEVPQNLSASRPQDRQFILSSKKLLLSDSGFYLCAWSVEAATIAFFGQGTRLTVV.

This clone was counted only a few times. This sequence joins TRBV11-2 and TRBJ1-2; D unclear. This CDR3 region has 13 residues. The V end was cut by 3 bases, the J end by 9 bases, with 14 bases between. From germline, CDR1 is SGHAT and CDR2 FQNNGV. CDR3 protein: CASSFSESASYTF. In nucleotides, the CDR3 is TGTGCCAGCAGCTTCTCCGAATCCGCGAGCTACACCTTC.

The DNA for the CDR3 is TGCAGCATCCTTAGCGGGAACATTCAGTACTTC. This encodes CSILSGNIQYF. J is TRBJ2-4 and V is TRBV29-1, with 7 bases that match TRBD2. CDR1 and CDR2 from the germline V gene are SQVTM and ANQGSEA. This CDR3 is built from 11 residues. V gave up 8 bases and J gave up 7 bases; unmatched junction bases: 5.

V is TRBV19 and J is TRBJ2-1; TRBD1 matches at 8 bases. CDR3 size: 13 residues. The germline V gene encodes CDR1 LNHDA and CDR2 SQIVND (reference sequence). With V trimmed by 7 bases and J by 7 bases, 6 bases remained unmatched. This CDR3 is CASTLTGGNEQFF. CDR3 in DNA: TGTGCCAGTACCTTAACAGGGGGGAATGAGCAGTTCTTC.

This chain uses TRBV23-1 with TRBJ2-7; tentative D call: TRBD1 (6 bases). TRBV23-1 is an open reading frame, and its role is uncertain. V lost 5 bases and J lost 6, with 17 bases in between. The CDR3 spans 14 residues. CDR3 nucleotides: TGCGCCAGCAGTACGCCACCCCAGGGGAGCGAGCAGTACTTC. Encoded protein: CASSTPPQGSEQYF.

The chain recombines TRBV19 with TRBJ1-5; D may be TRBD1 (5 bases). Germline values: CDR1 LNHDA, CDR2 SQIVND (reference sequence). The CDR3 is 14 residues long. Deletions cut 3 bases from V and 4 bases from J, with 10 bases between. The CDR3 DNA is TGTGCCAGTAGTATTGGGGCACGAAATCAGCCCCAGCATTTT. It specifies CASSIGARNQPQHF. The full variable domain, its missing parts supplied by reference TRBV19 and TRBJ1-5, is DGGITQSPKYLFRKEGQNVTLSCEQNLNHDAMYWYRQDPGQGLRLIYYSQIVNDFQKGDIAEGYSVSREKKESFPLTVTSAQKNPTAFYLCASSIGARNQPQHFGDGTRLSIL.

V and J are TRBV9 and TRBJ2-5; maybe TRBD1 (6 bases). The germline gives CDR1 SGDLS, CDR2 YYNGEE. The V end was cut by 4 bases, the J end by 7 bases, with 11 bases between. The CDR3 is 12 residues long. The CDR3 nucleotides read TGTGCCAGCAGCTCCCGAGGGGGGACCCAGTACTTC. It codes for CASSSRGGTQYF. Using reference TRBV9 and TRBJ2-5 for the parts outside the CDR3, the full variable domain is DSGVTQTPKHLITATGQRVTLRCSPRSGDLSVYWYQQSLDQGLQFLIQYYNGEERAKGNILERFSAQQFPDLHSELNLSSLELGDSALYFCASSSRGGTQYFGPGTRLLVL.

The chain recombines TRBV19 with TRBJ1-5; 7 bases are a match to TRBD1. Germline V gene sequence: CDR1 LNHDA, CDR2 SQIVND (reference sequence). This CDR3 is built from 13 residues. V lost 5 bases and J lost 9; bases outside the gene matches: 7. CDR3 sequence reads: CASSQQGPTPQHF. The CDR3 DNA sequence: TGTGCCAGTAGTCAACAGGGGCCCACGCCCCAGCATTTT.

The chain is built from TRBV14 and TRBJ2-1; D might be TRBD1 (5 bases). Germline V gene data show CDR1 as SGHDN and CDR2 as FVKESK. Trimming removed 3 bases at V and 4 bases at J, with 10 bases between. The CDR3 contains 14 residues. The CDR3 DNA is TGTGCCAGCAGCCAGATTACAGGTTACAATGAGCAGTTCTTC. This sequence encodes CASSQITGYNEQFF.